What follows describes a single T cell receptor (beta chain). Its antigen is as yet unknown. TCRdb reanalyzed the 5' RACE reads, giving one entry per CDR3 protein sequence and no DNA. The repertoire table contains 150,000 or so distinct CDR3 sequences. This sample was included in a study of T cells expressing NK-cell markers. The CDR3 totals 13 residues. Germline loops: CDR1 MGHDK, CDR2 SYGVNS. Study-wide results and caveats: A few donors' CD3+CD56-NKG2C+ cells were dominated by the same clonotypes. The contribution of dominant NKG2C+ clonotypes to CD8+ T cells in about six donors was roughly 1.0-7.5%.

Sample: blood T cells: a sorted CD56 or NKG2C T cell subset, CD4+ or CD8+ T cells, or bulk PBMC T cells (not recorded which). The origin of this receptor is a woman in her 50s in good health. J is TRBJ2-1 and V is TRBV25-1; TCRdb proposes TRBD1, but this gene call is untestable without DNA. The CDR3 is CASSWAGINEQFF. The whole variable domain, filled in from reference TRBV25-1 and TRBJ2-1, reads EADIYQTPRYLVIGTGKKITLECSQTMGHDKMYWYQQDPGMELHLIHYSYGVNSTEKGDLSSESTVSRIRTEHFPLTLESARPSHTSQYLCASSWAGINEQFFGPGTRLTVL.